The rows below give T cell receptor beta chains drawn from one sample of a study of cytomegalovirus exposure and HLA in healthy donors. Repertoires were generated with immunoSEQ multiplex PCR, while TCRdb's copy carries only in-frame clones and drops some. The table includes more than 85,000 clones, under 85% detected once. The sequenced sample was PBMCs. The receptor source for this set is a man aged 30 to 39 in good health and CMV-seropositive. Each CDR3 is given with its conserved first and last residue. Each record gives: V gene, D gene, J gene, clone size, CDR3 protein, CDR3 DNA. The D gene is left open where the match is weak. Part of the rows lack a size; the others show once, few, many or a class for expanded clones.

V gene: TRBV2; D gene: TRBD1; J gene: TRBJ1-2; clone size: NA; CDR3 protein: CASSERDRAGSGYGYTF; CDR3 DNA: TGTGCCAGCAGTGAGCGGGACAGGGCGGGATCGGGTTATGGCTACACCTTC
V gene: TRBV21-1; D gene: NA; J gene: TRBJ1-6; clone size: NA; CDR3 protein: CASSKEMVGTGARAGYSPLHF; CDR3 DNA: NA
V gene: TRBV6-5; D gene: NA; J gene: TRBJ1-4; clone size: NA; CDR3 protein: CASRASGMEKLFF; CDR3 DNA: TGTGCCAGCAGGGCATCCGGGATGGAAAAACTGTTTTTT
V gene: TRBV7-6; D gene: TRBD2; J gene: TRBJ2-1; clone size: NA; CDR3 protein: CASSLGAGGLYNEQFF; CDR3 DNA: TGTGCCAGCAGCTTAGGCGCGGGGGGTCTCTACAATGAGCAGTTCTTC
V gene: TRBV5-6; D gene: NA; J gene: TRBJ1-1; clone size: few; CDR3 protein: CASSLRQTLNTEAFF; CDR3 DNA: TGTGCCAGCAGCTTGAGACAGACACTGAACACTGAAGCTTTCTTT
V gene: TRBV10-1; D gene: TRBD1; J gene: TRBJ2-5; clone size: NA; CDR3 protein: CASSPGQGGRGQYF; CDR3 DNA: TGCGCCAGCTCTCCGGGACAGGGGGGACGAGGGCAGTACTTC
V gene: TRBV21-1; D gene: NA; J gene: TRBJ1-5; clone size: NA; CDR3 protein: CASSKVPDPGTGKRSQPQHF; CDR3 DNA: TGTGCCAGCAGCAAAGTTCCCGACCCCGGGACAGGGAAAAGATCACAGCCCCAGCATTTT
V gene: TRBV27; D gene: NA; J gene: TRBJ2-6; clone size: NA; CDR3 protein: CASSFGSSGANVLTF; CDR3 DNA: TGTGCCAGCAGTTTCGGGTCCTCTGGGGCCAACGTCCTGACTTTC
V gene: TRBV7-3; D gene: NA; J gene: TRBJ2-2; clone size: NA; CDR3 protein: CASSLGRGDSGELFF; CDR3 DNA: TGTGCCAGCAGCTTGGGCAGGGGAGACTCCGGGGAGCTGTTTTTT
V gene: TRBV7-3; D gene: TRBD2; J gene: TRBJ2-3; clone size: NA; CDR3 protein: CASSLGTMSDTQYF; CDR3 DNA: TGTGCCAGCAGCCTAGGGACTATGTCAGATACGCAGTATTTT
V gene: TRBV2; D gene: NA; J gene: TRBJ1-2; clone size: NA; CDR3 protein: CASSVGGVGGYTF; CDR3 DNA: TGTGCCAGCAGTGTGGGGGGGGTAGGGGGCTACACCTTC
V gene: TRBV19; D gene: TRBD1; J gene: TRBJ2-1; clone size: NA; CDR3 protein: CASSRQGWHEQFF; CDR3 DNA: TGTGCCAGTAGTAGACAGGGCTGGCATGAGCAGTTCTTC
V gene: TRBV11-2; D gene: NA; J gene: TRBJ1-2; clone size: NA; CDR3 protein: CASSPDSFRGYTF; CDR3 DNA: TGTGCCAGCAGCCCGGACAGTTTTCGTGGCTACACCTTC
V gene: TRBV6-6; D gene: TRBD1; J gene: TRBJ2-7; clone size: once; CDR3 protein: CASSHTGGPYEQYF; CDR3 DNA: TGTGCCAGCAGTCATACAGGGGGGCCCTACGAGCAGTACTTC
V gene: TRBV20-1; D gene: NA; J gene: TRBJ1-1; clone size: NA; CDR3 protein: CSALNGPEAFF; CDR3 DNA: TGCAGTGCCTTGAACGGTCCTGAAGCTTTCTTT
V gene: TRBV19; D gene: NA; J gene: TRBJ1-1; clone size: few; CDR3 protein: CASSNTGRTEAFF; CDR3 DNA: TGTGCCAGTAGTAACACAGGGCGCACTGAAGCTTTCTTT
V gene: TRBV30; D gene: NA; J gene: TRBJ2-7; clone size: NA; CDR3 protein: CAWSVLQGLPYEQYF; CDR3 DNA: TGTGCCTGGAGTGTACTCCAGGGTCTTCCCTACGAGCAGTACTTC
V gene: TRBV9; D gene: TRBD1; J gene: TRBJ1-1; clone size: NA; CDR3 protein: CASSVATGVVTEAFF; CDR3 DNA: TGTGCCAGCAGCGTAGCGACAGGGGTGGTAACTGAAGCTTTCTTT
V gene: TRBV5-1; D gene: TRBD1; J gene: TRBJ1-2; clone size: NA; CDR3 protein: CASSLGGQGDGYTF; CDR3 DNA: TGCGCCAGCAGCTTGGGGGGACAGGGGGATGGCTACACCTTC
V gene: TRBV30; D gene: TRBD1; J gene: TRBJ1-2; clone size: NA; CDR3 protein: CAWSRLGGDDGYTF; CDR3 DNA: TGTGCCTGGAGCAGGTTAGGGGGCGACGATGGCTACACCTTC
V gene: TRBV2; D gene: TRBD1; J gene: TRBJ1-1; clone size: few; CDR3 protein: CASIRTGDSEAFF; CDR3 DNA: TGTGCCAGCATTAGGACAGGGGACTCTGAAGCTTTCTTT
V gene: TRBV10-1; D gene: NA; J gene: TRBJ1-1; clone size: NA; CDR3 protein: CASRKGRDTEAFF; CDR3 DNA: TGCGCCAGCAGAAAAGGGAGAGACACTGAAGCTTTCTTT
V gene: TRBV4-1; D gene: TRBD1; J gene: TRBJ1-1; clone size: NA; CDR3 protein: CASSPTTGVNTEAFF; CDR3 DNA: TGCGCCAGCAGCCCAACGACAGGGGTTAACACTGAAGCTTTCTTT
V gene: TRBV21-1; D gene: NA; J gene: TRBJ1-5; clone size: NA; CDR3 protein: CARGVKGIISSSNQPQHF; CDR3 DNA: TGTGCCAGAGGGGTAAAGGGGATTATTTCTAGTAGCAATCAGCCCCAGCATTTT
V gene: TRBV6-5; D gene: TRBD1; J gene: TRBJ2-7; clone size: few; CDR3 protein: CASSARTGSLNEQYF; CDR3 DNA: TGTGCCAGCAGTGCACGGACAGGGTCGCTAAACGAGCAGTACTTC
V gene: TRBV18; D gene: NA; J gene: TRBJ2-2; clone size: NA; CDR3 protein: CASSPRFGGETNTGELFF; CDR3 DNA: TGTGCCAGCTCACCTCGTTTCGGGGGAGAGACGAACACCGGGGAGCTGTTTTTT
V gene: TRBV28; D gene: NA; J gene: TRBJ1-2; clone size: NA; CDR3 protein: CASSKGGFKNYGYTF; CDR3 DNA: TGTGCCAGCAGTAAGGGAGGATTTAAGAACTATGGCTACACCTTC
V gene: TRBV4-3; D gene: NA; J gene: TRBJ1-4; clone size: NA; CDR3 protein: CASSQVFQAGESEKLFF; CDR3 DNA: TGCGCCAGCAGCCAAGTGTTCCAGGCAGGGGAGAGTGAAAAACTGTTTTTT
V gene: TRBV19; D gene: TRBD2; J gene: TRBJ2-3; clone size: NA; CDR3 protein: CASSQTSGRSTDTQYF; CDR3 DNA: TGTGCCAGTAGCCAGACTAGCGGGCGTAGCACAGATACGCAGTATTTT
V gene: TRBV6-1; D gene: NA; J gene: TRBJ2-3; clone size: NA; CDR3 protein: CASNRDSDTQYF; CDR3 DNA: TGTGCCAGCAACCGAGACTCAGATACGCAGTATTTT
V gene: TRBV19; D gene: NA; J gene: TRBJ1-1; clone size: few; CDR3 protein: CASMGHLATEAFF; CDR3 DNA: TGTGCCAGTATGGGTCACCTAGCCACTGAAGCTTTCTTT
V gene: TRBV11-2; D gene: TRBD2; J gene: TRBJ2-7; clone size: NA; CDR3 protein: CASSFLSGGPSYEQYF; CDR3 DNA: TGTGCCAGCAGCTTTTTGAGCGGGGGGCCTTCCTACGAGCAGTACTTC
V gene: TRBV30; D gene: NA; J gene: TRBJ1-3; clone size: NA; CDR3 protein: CAWSVRGGNTIYF; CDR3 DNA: TGTGCCTGGAGTGTACGGGGTGGAAACACCATATATTTT
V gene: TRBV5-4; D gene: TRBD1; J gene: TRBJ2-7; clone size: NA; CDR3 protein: CASSPDRVSGEQYF; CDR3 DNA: TGTGCCAGCAGCCCCGACAGGGTTTCGGGCGAGCAGTACTTC
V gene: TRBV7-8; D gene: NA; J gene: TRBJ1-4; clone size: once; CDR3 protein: CASSAGFEEKLFF; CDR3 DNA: TGTGCCAGCAGCGCAGGGTTCGAAGAAAAACTGTTTTTT
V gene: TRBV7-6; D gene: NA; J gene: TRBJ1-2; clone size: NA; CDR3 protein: CASSPGGEDYGYTF; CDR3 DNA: TGTGCCAGCAGCCCCGGAGGTGAGGATTATGGCTACACCTTC
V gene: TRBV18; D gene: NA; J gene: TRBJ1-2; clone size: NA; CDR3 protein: CASSSEIQGTNLYGYTF; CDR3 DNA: TGTGCCAGCTCATCCGAAATTCAGGGGACCAACCTCTATGGCTACACCTTC
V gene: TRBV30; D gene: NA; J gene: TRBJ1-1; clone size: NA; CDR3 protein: CAWSVQLNTEAFF; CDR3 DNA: TGTGCCTGGAGTGTACAACTGAACACTGAAGCTTTCTTT
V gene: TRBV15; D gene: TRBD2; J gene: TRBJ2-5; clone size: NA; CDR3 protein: CATSRGNGRGQETQYF; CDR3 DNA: TGTGCCACCAGCAGGGGGAATGGGCGGGGGCAAGAGACCCAGTACTTC
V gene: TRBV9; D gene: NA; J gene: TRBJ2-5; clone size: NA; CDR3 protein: CASSATSGEGETQYF; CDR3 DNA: TGTGCCAGCAGCGCCACCTCAGGGGAGGGGGAGACCCAGTACTTC